This entry lists 3 T cell receptor beta chains sequenced from one sample in a study of cytomegalovirus exposure and HLA in healthy donors (dated by TCRdb to about 2017). The library relied on the immunoSEQ multiplex PCR assay. For the multiplex PCR, a mixture combining 60 forward primers for TCR Vbeta segments and 13 reverse primers for TCR Jbeta segments was used. TCRdb holds this immuneACCESS table with in-frame rearrangements only. Some clones are missing; in checked studies, unresolved V genes explain under half, and the rest has no known cause. For this sample the table gives tens of thousands of clones, of which roughly three quarters were detected only once. 3.7% of the sample is held by the ten biggest clonotypes. Sequencing used PBMCs. The receptor source for this set is a man aged 25 to 40 in good health and CMV-seronegative.

The chain couples TRBV19 to TRBJ2-6, with D perhaps matching TRBD2 (7 bases). The V gene's germline CDR1 is LNHDA and CDR2 SQIVND (reference sequence). Trimming took 1 base from V and 2 from J, leaving 12 bases between them. The CDR3 runs 17 residues. The DNA of the CDR3 is TGTGCCAGTAGTATAGTAGGGGGGGGCGCTGGGGCCAACGTCCTGACTTTC. Translation: CASSIVGGGAGANVLTF.

This chain uses TRBV11-2 with TRBJ1-1; weak D call: TRBD1 (5 bases). V was shortened by 5 bases and J by 0 bases, with 13 bases between the two germline ends. Germline-derived CDR1 and CDR2 are SGHAT and FQNNGV. The CDR3 is 15 residues long. This CDR3 is CASSPRSGVNTEAFF. CDR3 coding DNA: TGTGCCAGCAGCCCACGATCGGGGGTGAACACTGAAGCTTTCTTT.

The J gene is TRBJ2-1, the V gene TRBV27; the match to TRBD2 covers 10 bases. V lost 5 bases and J lost 10; bases outside the gene matches: 8. Germline-derived CDR1 and CDR2 are MNHEY and SMNVEV (reference sequence). The CDR3 covers 14 residues. The CDR3 DNA is TGTGCCAGCAGTGCAGCGGGAGGGCCTTGGGAGCAGTTCTTC. Protein sequence: CASSAAGGPWEQFF.